This T cell receptor beta chain was sequenced for a study of blood T cell repertoires in COVID-19. Study-wide context: PBMCs, B-cell-depleted T cells, or T cells were the source of the cDNA or gDNA that made up the material.

Between the trimmed V and J ends, which lost 5 bases and 2 bases, there was a span of 12 bases. CDR3 size: 14 residues. CDR1 is SGHTA and CDR2 is FQGNSA in the germline V gene. How the authors handled the data: Quantification of nucleated cells was approximated via reference gene primer amplification. TCRdb's copy holds only in-frame clones and misses some; the assay was immunoSEQ multiplex PCR. The DNA was the basis for D and trimming; V, J and clone size are from that table. The sample lists 190,000 or so clones, around 80% seen once, with 12% in the top ten. The clonotype was recovered from a woman at least 80 years old with COVID-19, enrolled during active disease. Input material: peripheral blood. V and J are TRBV7-2 and TRBJ2-5; TRBD2 might be the D (6 bases). CDR3 sequence: CASSPDAGQETQYF. The CDR3 coding sequence is TGTGCCAGCAGCCCTGATGCGGGGCAAGAGACCCAGTACTTC.